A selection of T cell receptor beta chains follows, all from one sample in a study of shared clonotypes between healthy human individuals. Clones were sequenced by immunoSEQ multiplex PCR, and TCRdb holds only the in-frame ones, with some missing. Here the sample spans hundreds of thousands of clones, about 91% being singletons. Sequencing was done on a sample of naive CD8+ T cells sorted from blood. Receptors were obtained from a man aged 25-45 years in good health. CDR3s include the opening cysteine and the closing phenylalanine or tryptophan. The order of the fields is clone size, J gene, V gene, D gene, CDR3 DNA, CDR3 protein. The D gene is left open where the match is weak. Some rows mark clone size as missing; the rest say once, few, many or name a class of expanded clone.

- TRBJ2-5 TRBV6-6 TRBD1 TGTGCCAGCAGTCTACAGGGGAAAGAGACCCAGTACTTC CASSLQGKETQYF
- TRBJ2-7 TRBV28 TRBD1 TGTGCCAGCAGTTTGGGACAGGGAAGCCCCCTCTCCTACGAGCAGTACTTC CASSLGQGSPLSYEQYF
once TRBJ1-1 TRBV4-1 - TGCGCCAGCAGCCCTGGGACTGCGAACACTGAAGCTTTCTTT CASSPGTANTEAFF
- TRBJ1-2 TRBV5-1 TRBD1 TGCGCCAGCAGCTTGGTTGGGGCAGGGGGCCCGAATTCCGGCTACACCTTC CASSLVGAGGPNSGYTF
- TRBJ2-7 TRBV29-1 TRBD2 TGCAGCGTTGGAGGCGGGAGCCACTACGAGCAGTACTTC CSVGGGSHYEQYF
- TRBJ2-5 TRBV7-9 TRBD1 TGTGCCAGCCGGACCGTCAGGGGGCGGGGAGAGACCCAGTACTTC CASRTVRGRGETQYF
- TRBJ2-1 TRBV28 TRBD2 TGTGCCAGCAGTGGGCTAGCGGGGACCGGGGTCTACAATGAGCAGTTCTTC CASSGLAGTGVYNEQFF
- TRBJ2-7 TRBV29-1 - TGCAGCGTCCGACGCGCGAGCTCCTACGAGCAGTACTTC CSVRRASSYEQYF
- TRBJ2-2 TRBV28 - TGTGCCACCAACAGGATGGGGGAGCTGTTTTTT CATNRMGELFF
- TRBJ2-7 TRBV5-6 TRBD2 TGTGCCAGCAGCTCCGGACTAGCGGGAGTTTACGAGCAGTACTTC CASSSGLAGVYEQYF
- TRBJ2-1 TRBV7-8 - TGTGCCAGCAGCTTAAGGAAGCGCCCCGTCGGGTATGAGCAGTTCTTC CASSLRKRPVGYEQFF
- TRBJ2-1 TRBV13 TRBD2 TGTGCCAGCAGCTCCACCGGGACTAGCGGTGAGCAGTTCTTC CASSSTGTSGEQFF
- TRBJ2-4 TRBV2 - TGTGCCAGCGACGGACAGTACTTC CASDGQYF
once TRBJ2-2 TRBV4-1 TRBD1 TGCGCCAGCAGCGTCCGGACAGGATCCGGGGAGCTGTTTTTT CASSVRTGSGELFF
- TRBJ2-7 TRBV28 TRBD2 TGTGCCAGCAGGAGGACTAGCGGGTGGTCGCTGGGCTACGAGCAGTACTTC CASRRTSGWSLGYEQYF
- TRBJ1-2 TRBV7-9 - TGTGCCAGCAGCTTAGGTCAGCTAGGCTACACCTTC CASSLGQLGYTF
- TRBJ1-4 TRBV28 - TGTGCCAGCAGTTTAGTGGTTGAAAAACTGTTTTTT CASSLVVEKLFF
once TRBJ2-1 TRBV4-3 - TGCGCCAGCAGCCAAGATGGGCTAGGGGGGAATGAGCAGTTCTTC CASSQDGLGGNEQFF
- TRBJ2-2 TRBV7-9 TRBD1 TGTGCCAGCATGGGACAGAAGAACACCGGGGAGCTGTTTTTT CASMGQKNTGELFF
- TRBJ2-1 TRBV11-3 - TGTGCCAGCAGCTTAAGTGGGAGCTCCTACAATGAGCAGTTCTTC CASSLSGSSYNEQFF
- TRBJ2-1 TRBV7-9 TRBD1 TGTGCCAGCAAACAGGGGGTTAGCGGCAACTACAATGAGCAGTTCTTC CASKQGVSGNYNEQFF
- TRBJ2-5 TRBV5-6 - TGTGCCAGCAGCTTGGCCCAGGAGCCATGGGGTGGGACCCAGTACTTC CASSLAQEPWGGTQYF
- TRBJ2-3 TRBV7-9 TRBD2 TGTGCCAGCTCCCCCGGGACTAGTACGGATACGCAGTATTTT CASSPGTSTDTQYF
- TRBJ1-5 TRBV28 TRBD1 TGTGCCAGCAGTTTATATACCGGGACAGGGGACAATCAGCCCCAGCATTTT CASSLYTGTGDNQPQHF
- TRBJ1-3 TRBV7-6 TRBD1 TGTGCCAGCAGCTTAGGACAGGGTGGCGGAAACACCATATATTTT CASSLGQGGGNTIYF
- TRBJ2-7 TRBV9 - TGTGCCAGCAGCGGCCATGGAAGCTACGAGCAGTACTTC CASSGHGSYEQYF
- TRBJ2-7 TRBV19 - TGTGCCAGTACTGTGACGGGGAACTCCTACGAGCAGTACTTC CASTVTGNSYEQYF
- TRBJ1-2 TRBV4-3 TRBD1 TGCGCCAGCAGCCAAGATCTATGGGGACAGGGGGACGGCTACACCTTC CASSQDLWGQGDGYTF